The present entry profiles one T cell receptor beta chain with its context. Its target is not known. This sample is part of a study of cytomegalovirus exposure and HLA in healthy donors. After removal of 5 bases from V and 1 base from J, the junction contained 4 bases not matched to a gene. CDR1 and CDR2 (germline): SGHAT, FQDESV (reference sequence). The CDR3 spans 15 residues. A multiplex PCR was run with 60 Vbeta primers and 13 Jbeta primers. Produced via immunoSEQ multiplex PCR; TCRdb's table is partial and in-frame only. The top ten clones hold nearly 6.5% of a sample with 150,000 or so clones, 80% to 90% of them seen once. The study's findings and limits: In vitro experiments confirmed that three CMV-associated chains were specific for CMV antigens. It was reported in a later analysis that an Asian-associated ancestry cluster showed fewer N-insertions than the 666-donor mean. Within an earlier analysis, most TCR beta V segments proved productive either about 87% or about 30% of the time. Some V segments, TRBV6-2 and TRBV6-3 among them, were indistinguishable and were therefore excluded.

Sequencing was performed on PBMCs. This sequence originates from a man aged 50 or older in good health and CMV-seropositive. The chain recombines TRBV11-1 with TRBJ1-1; TRBD1 aligns across 10 bases. In nucleotides, the CDR3 is TGTGCCAGCAGCCCTAGGGACAGGGGGAACACTGAAGCTTTCTTT. It specifies CASSPRDRGNTEAFF. The variable domain in full, completed from reference TRBV11-1 and TRBJ1-1, reads EAEVAQSPRYKITEKSQAVAFWCDPISGHATLYWYRQILGQGPELLVQFQDESVVDDSQLPKDRFSAERLKGVDSTLKIQPAELGDSAMYLCASSPRDRGNTEAFFGQGTRLTVV.